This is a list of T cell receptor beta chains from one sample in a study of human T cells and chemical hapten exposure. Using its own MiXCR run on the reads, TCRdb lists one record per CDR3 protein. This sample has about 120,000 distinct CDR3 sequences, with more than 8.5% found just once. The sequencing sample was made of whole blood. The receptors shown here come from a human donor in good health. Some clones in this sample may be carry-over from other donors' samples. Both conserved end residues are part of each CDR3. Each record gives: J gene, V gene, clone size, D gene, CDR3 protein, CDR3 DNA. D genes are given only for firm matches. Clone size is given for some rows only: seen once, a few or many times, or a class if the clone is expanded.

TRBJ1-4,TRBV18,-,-,CASSPSFGSEEKLFF,TGTGCCAGCTCACCAAGTTTCGGGAGTGAGGAAAAACTGTTTTTT
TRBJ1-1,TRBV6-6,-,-,CASSSADSLKAFF,TGTGCCAGCAGTTCCGCGGATTCACTGAAAGCTTTCTTT
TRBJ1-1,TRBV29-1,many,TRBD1,CSARTGEGTEAFF,TGCAGCGCCAGGACAGGGGAGGGTACTGAAGCTTTCTTT
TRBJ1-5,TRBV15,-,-,CATSRDLGVTQPQHF,TGTGCCACCAGCAGAGATCTAGGTGTTACTCAGCCCCAGCATTTT
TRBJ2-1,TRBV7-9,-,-,CASSPDGYNEQFF,TGTGCCAGCAGCCCGGACGGGTACAATGAGCAGTTCTTC
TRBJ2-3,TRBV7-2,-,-,CASSLDYPDTQYF,TGTGCCAGCAGCCTTGACTATCCAGATACGCAGTATTTT
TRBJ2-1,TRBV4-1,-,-,CASSQDWEQFF,TGCGCCAGCAGCCAAGACTGGGAGCAGTTCTTC
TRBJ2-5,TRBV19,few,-,CASSPGPLATQYF,TGTGCCAGTAGTCCCGGGCCATTGGCGACCCAGTACTTC
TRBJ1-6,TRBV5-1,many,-,CASSLSGVTGSRNSPLHF,TGCGCCAGCAGCTTGTCTGGTGTAACGGGGTCCCGTAATTCACCCCTCCACTTT
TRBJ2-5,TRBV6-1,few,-,CASSDLLETQYF,TGTGCCAGCAGTGACTTACTGGAGACCCAGTACTTC
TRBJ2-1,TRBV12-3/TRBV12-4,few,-,CASSPNRQVNNEQFF,TGTGCCAGCAGTCCCAACAGACAGGTTAACAATGAGCAGTTCTTC
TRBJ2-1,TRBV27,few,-,CASSRRANGYNEQFF,TGTGCCAGCAGTCGAAGGGCCAACGGATACAATGAGCAGTTCTTC
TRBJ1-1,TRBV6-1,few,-,CASSEILGIAEAFF,TGTGCCAGCAGTGAGATTCTGGGGATCGCTGAAGCTTTCTTT
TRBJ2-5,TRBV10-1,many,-,CASSPPRRAQETQYF,TGCGCCAGCAGTCCCCCGCGTAGAGCACAAGAGACCCAGTACTTC
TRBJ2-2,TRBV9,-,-,CASSSRSGEEGNTGELFF,TGTGCCAGCAGCTCTAGAAGCGGAGAGGAGGGGAACACCGGGGAGCTGTTTTTT
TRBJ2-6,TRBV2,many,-,CASAVLPSGANVLTF,TGTGCCAGCGCGGTCCTGCCCTCTGGGGCCAACGTCCTGACTTTC
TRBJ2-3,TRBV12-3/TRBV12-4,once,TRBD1,CASSSGTVLTDTQYF,TGTGCCAGCAGTTCCGGGACAGTGCTCACAGATACGCAGTATTTT
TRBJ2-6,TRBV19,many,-,CASSMGEGSGANVLTF,TGTGCCAGTAGTATGGGAGAGGGGTCTGGGGCCAACGTCCTGACTTTC
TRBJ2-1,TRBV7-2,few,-,CASSYRDHLYNEQFF,TGTGCCAGCAGTTACCGGGACCACCTCTACAATGAGCAGTTCTTC
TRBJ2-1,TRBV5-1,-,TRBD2,CASSLRLAGHNEQFF,TGCGCCAGCAGCTTGAGGCTAGCGGGACACAATGAGCAGTTCTTC
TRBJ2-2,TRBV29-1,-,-,CSVRGAGSNTGELFF,TGCAGCGTCCGGGGGGCGGGCTCGAACACCGGGGAGCTGTTTTTT
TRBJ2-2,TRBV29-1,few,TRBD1,CSVKGQGVDTGELFF,TGCAGCGTGAAGGGGCAGGGGGTCGACACCGGGGAGCTGTTTTTT
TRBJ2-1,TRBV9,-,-,CASSVNSEVSYNEQFF,TGTGCCAGCAGCGTCAATAGCGAAGTCTCCTACAATGAGCAGTTCTTC
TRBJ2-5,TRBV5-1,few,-,CASSVDYGETQYF,TGCGCCAGCAGCGTGGACTACGGAGAGACCCAGTACTTC
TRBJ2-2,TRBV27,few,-,CASSFRGLTNTGELFF,TGTGCCAGCAGTTTCCGGGGCCTTACGAACACCGGGGAGCTGTTTTTT
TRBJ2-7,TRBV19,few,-,CASKVAVSSYEQYF,TGTGCCAGTAAGGTAGCGGTAAGCTCCTACGAGCAGTACTTC
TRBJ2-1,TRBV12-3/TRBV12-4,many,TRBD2,CASSPGTSGNEQFF,TGTGCCAGCAGCCCTGGGACTAGCGGCAATGAGCAGTTCTTC
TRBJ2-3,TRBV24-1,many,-,CATRDAGTDTQYF,TGTGCCACACGGGACGCCGGGACAGATACGCAGTATTTT
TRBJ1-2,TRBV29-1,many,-,CSVETPNYGYTF,TGCAGCGTTGAGACACCCAACTATGGCTACACCTTC
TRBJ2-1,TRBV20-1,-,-,CSAVGGEGDNEQFF,TGCAGTGCTGTGGGGGGAGAAGGGGACAATGAGCAGTTCTTC
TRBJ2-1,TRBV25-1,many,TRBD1,CASSGPGTGEFF,TGTGCCAGCAGTGGACCCGGGACAGGGGAGTTCTTC
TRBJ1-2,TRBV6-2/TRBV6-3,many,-,CASSYSSQELVYGYTF,TGTGCCAGCAGTTACTCCTCCCAGGAACTTGTCTATGGCTACACCTTC
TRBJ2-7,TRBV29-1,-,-,CSVEAARDEQYF,TGCAGCGTTGAAGCGGCAAGGGACGAGCAGTACTTC
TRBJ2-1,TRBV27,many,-,CASSFRAPQSNEQFF,TGTGCCAGCAGTTTTCGGGCTCCGCAGAGCAATGAGCAGTTCTTC
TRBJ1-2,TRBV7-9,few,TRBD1,CASSLAGQEGTGNFPYGYTF,TGTGCCAGCAGCTTAGCTGGACAAGAGGGGACAGGAAACTTTCCCTATGGCTACACCTTC
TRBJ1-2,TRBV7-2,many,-,CATPRTGDGYTF,TGTGCCACTCCACGCACAGGCGATGGCTACACCTTC
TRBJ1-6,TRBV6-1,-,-,CASYDLRHSPLHF,TGTGCCAGCTACGATCTAAGACATTCACCCCTCCACTTT
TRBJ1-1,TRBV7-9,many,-,CASSLTENTEAFF,TGTGCCAGCAGCCTCACAGAGAACACTGAAGCTTTCTTT
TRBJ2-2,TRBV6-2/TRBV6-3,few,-,CASSYPGNSGNAPNTGELFF,TGTGCCAGCAGTTACCCGGGAAACTCCGGGAACGCTCCGAACACCGGGGAGCTGTTTTTT
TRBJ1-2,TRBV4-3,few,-,CASSQDAVLRGNYGYTF,TGCGCCAGCAGCCAAGATGCTGTCCTGAGGGGGAACTATGGCTACACCTTC
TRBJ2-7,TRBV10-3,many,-,CAISEVWTSYEQYF,TGTGCCATCAGTGAGGTATGGACATCCTACGAGCAGTACTTC
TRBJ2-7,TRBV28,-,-,CASTISRDDEQYF,TGTGCCAGCACCATCAGTAGGGATGACGAGCAGTACTTC
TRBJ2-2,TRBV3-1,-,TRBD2,CASSQGFGLADTGELFF,TGTGCCAGCAGCCAAGGGTTCGGTCTAGCGGACACCGGGGAGCTGTTTTTT
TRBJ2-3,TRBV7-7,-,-,CASSVQTSDTQYF,TGTGCCAGCAGCGTACAGACTTCGGATACGCAGTATTTT
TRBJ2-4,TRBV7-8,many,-,CASSAGLPILAKNIQYF,TGTGCCAGCAGCGCGGGACTTCCTATTCTAGCCAAAAACATTCAGTACTTC
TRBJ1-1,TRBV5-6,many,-,CASSLADTEAFF,TGTGCCAGCAGCTTGGCTGACACTGAAGCTTTCTTT
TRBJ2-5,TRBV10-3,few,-,CAISERATPRETQYF,TGTGCCATCAGTGAGCGTGCCACCCCCCGAGAGACCCAGTACTTC
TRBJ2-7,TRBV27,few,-,CASSLWGTEAPYEQYF,TGTGCCAGCAGTTTATGGGGGACCGAAGCCCCCTACGAGCAGTACTTC
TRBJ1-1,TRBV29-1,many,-,CSVLSNTEAFF,TGCAGCGTTTTGTCCAACACTGAAGCTTTCTTT
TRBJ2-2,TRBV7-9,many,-,CASSLVGGELFF,TGTGCCAGCAGCTTAGTCGGCGGGGAGCTGTTTTTT
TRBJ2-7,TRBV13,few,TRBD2,CASSLGTPFAGGPVNEQYF,TGTGCCAGCAGCTTAGGAACCCCCTTTGCGGGAGGCCCAGTCAACGAGCAGTACTTC
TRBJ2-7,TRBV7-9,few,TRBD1,CASSSWTGTYEQYF,TGTGCCAGCAGCTCCTGGACAGGGACCTACGAGCAGTACTTC
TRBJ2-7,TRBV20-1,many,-,CSARDAGTSYEQYF,TGCAGTGCTAGAGACGCCGGGACCTCCTACGAGCAGTACTTC
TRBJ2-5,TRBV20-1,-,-,CSASSGAQETQYF,TGCAGTGCTAGTTCGGGGGCCCAAGAGACCCAGTACTTC
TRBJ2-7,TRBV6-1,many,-,CASRLGVQYF,TGTGCCAGCAGGTTGGGTGTGCAGTACTTC